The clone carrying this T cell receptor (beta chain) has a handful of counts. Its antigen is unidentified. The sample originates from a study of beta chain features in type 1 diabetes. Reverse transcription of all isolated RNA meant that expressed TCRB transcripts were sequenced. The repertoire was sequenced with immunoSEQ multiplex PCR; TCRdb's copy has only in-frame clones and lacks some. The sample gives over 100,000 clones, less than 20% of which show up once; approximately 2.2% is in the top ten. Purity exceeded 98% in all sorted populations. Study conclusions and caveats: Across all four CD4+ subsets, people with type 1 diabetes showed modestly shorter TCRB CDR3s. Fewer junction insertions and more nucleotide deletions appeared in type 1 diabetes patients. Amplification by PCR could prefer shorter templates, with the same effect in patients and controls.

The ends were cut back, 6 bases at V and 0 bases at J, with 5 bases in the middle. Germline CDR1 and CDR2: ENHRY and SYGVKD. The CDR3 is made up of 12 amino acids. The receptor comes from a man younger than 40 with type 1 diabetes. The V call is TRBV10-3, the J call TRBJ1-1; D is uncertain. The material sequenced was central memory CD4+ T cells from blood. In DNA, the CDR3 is TGTGCCATCAGGGAGATGAACACTGAAGCTTTCTTT. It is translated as CAIREMNTEAFF.